This TCR beta chain came from a study of cytomegalovirus exposure and HLA in healthy donors. A multiplex PCR was run with 60 Vbeta primers and 13 Jbeta primers. Profiling relied on immunoSEQ multiplex PCR, and the TCRdb table lists in-frame clones only, not all of them. Of about 160,000 clones listed, roughly 84% are singletons. Worth noting for this clone: Antigen specificity is unknown.

Study results and caveats: Reports showed the classifier diagnosing cytomegalovirus status with high specificity and sensitivity.

The germline V and J ends were trimmed by 1 base and 0 bases, with 10 bases remaining between them. The CDR3 consists of 16 residues. Germline V gene sequence: CDR1 LNHDA, CDR2 SQIVND (reference sequence). This receptor was taken from a woman in her late teens or twenties in good health and CMV-seronegative. Sequenced: PBMCs. The chain links TRBV19 to TRBJ2-4; D is ambiguous. The CDR3 protein is CASSIGGTKAKNIQYF. CDR3 DNA: TGTGCCAGTAGTATAGGTGGCACTAAAGCCAAAAACATTCAGTACTTC.